Shown below are 20 T cell receptor beta chains from a single sample sequenced in a study of blood T cells in healthy people across ages (dated by TCRdb to 2015 to 2017). Libraries were constructed by 5' RACE. These reads were obtained on an Illumina HiSeq 2500. The second PCR ran for roughly 6 to 11 cycles and used a J-beta primer mix along with a sample-barcoded 5' primer. TCRdb reprocessing: public reads trimmed at Q25 with fastp, clones called with MiXCR, in-frame beta chains kept. Each CDR3 protein appears once, grouped with its most common genes and DNA. The table for this sample lists approximately 1.5 million distinct CDR3 sequences; roughly 32% of them were counted only once. Approximately 10% of the sample rests with the top ten. The source material was blood. These TCRs come from a woman in her thirties in good health.

This chain uses TRBV6-2 or TRBV6-3 with TRBJ2-3; TRBD2 is a possible D gene (6 bases). CDR1 MNHEY and CDR2 SVGEGT come from the germline V gene. The germline V and J ends were trimmed by 2 bases and 6 bases, with 15 bases remaining between them. This CDR3 comprises 15 residues. In nucleotides, the CDR3 is TGTGCCAGCAGTTACCCCCGGGAGTTATATGATACGCAGTATTTT. Protein: CASSYPRELYDTQYF.

The sample holds a few counts of this clonotype. V and J are TRBV15 and TRBJ2-3, with 10 nucleotides matching TRBD1. Per germline, CDR1 LNHNV and CDR2 YYDKDF (reference sequence). Trimming cost V 3 bases and J 2 bases; bases outside gene matches: 8. This CDR3 is built from 17 residues. The CDR3 protein is CATSRDRGLPSTDTQYF. In DNA, the CDR3 is TGTGCCACCAGCAGGGACAGGGGGTTACCCTCCACAGATACGCAGTATTTT.

This clonotype was recorded at least ten times. DNA of the CDR3: TGCAGCGTTGCTGACGGGACAGGGGGATACGAGCAGTACTTC. Translated, it gives CSVADGTGGYEQYF. The chain couples TRBV29-1 to TRBJ2-7; 11 positions match TRBD1. The junction had 6 bases not matched to a gene; V was cut back by 4 bases and J by 4 bases. The CDR3 has 14 residues. Germline CDR1 SQVTM, CDR2 ANQGSEA.

CDR3 nucleotide sequence: TGCGCCAGCAGTGGGGGGTGGCCTGAAGCTTTCTTT. Encoded protein: CASSGGWPEAFF. This chain uses TRBV4-1 with TRBJ1-1, with a possible D match to TRBD1 (5 bases). The CDR3 runs 12 residues. V was cut by 6 bases and J by 6 bases, with 11 bases left in between. The germline gives CDR1 MGHRA, CDR2 YSYEKL.

This clonotype was recorded at least ten times. The chain recombines TRBV7-3 with TRBJ2-7, with unresolved D. CDR3 length equals 15 residues. V was pared by 5 bases and J by 0 bases, with 14 bases between. Germline V lookup: CDR1 SGHTA, CDR2 FQGTGA. The CDR3 coding sequence is TGTGCCAGCAGCCTTGGAGTGGGAAGCTCCTACGAGCAGTACTTC. This gives the protein CASSLGVGSSYEQYF.

The chain combines TRBV7-3 with TRBJ2-3; unclear D gene. Trimming stripped 4 bases from V and 2 bases from J, with 10 bases between. The CDR3 is made up of 14 amino acids. From germline, CDR1 is SGHTA and CDR2 FQGTGA. The CDR3 DNA is TGTGCCAGCAGCTCTCGGCATCCCACAGATACGCAGTATTTT. Amino acids: CASSSRHPTDTQYF.

This chain's CDR3 is CASKPLVAGHQETQYF. The CDR3 DNA reads as TGTGCCAGCAAACCCCTTGTGGCGGGACACCAAGAGACCCAGTACTTC. This chain joins TRBV2 and TRBJ2-5, with a weak D call TRBD2 (6 bases). V shed 7 bases and J shed 0 bases, with 18 bases lying between them. The germline gives CDR1 SNHLY, CDR2 FYNNEI. The length of the CDR3 is 16 residues.

CDR3 sequence: CSARDPTSGGAYNEQFF. The CDR3 DNA follows: TGCAGTGCTAGAGACCCGACTAGCGGGGGTGCCTACAATGAGCAGTTCTTC. J is TRBJ2-1 and V is TRBV20-1; 12 positions agree with TRBD2. Per germline, CDR1 DFQATT and CDR2 SNEGSKA (reference sequence). The ends lost 0 bases at V and 2 bases at J; junction bases unmatched: 5. The CDR3 consists of 17 residues.

This chain joins TRBV27 and TRBJ2-5, with 8 bases that match TRBD1. Trimming removed 8 bases from V and 4 bases from J; junction bases left unmatched: 12. This CDR3 region has 15 residues. From germline, CDR1 is MNHEY and CDR2 SMNVEV (reference sequence). The CDR3 sequence is CASRTGFGSGETQYF. For the CDR3, the DNA is TGTGCCAGCCGGACAGGGTTCGGCTCCGGAGAGACCCAGTACTTC.

This clonotype appeared a few times. This sequence joins TRBV20-1 and TRBJ1-5; unclear D gene. V was shortened by 4 bases and J by 3 bases, with 7 bases between the two germline ends. The CDR3 has 12 amino acids. Germline V gene data show CDR1 as DFQATT and CDR2 as SNEGSKA (reference sequence). The CDR3 DNA reads as TGCAGTGCTACCCGGGCCAATCAGCCCCAGCATTTT. Protein: CSATRANQPQHF.

A few counts support this clonotype. This chain uses TRBV7-9 with TRBJ2-2; 8 bases map to TRBD2. Germline CDR1 is SEHNR and CDR2 is FQNEAQ (reference sequence). CDR3 size: 16 residues. Trimming removed 6 bases from V and 5 bases from J; junction bases left unmatched: 11. CDR3 in amino acids: CASSSSGPRRTGELFF. CDR3 bases: TGTGCCAGCAGTTCTAGCGGGCCCCGGCGGACCGGGGAGCTGTTTTTT.

V and J are TRBV9 and TRBJ2-7; weak D call: TRBD1 (6 bases). V shed 3 bases and J shed 10 bases, with 20 bases lying between them. In germline, CDR1 is SGDLS, CDR2 YYNGEE. The CDR3 totals 14 residues. This CDR3 reads CASSARGIGAEQYF. CDR3 DNA: TGTGCCAGCAGCGCCAGGGGAATTGGGGCGGAACAGTACTTC.

The chain recombines TRBV20-1 with TRBJ2-7; 13 nucleotides line up with TRBD2. The CDR3 has 16 residues. Trimming removed 6 bases from V and 5 bases from J; junction bases left unmatched: 13. The germline gives CDR1 DFQATT, CDR2 SNEGSKA (reference sequence). The CDR3: CSATRQGLAGNNEQYF. In DNA, the CDR3 is TGCAGTGCCACTAGGCAGGGACTAGCGGGAAATAACGAGCAGTACTTC.

The chain has TRBV18 and TRBJ2-5; the D gene is possibly TRBD2 (5 bases). Trimming pared 6 bases from V and 2 bases from J, leaving 13 bases between. This CDR3 is built from 14 residues. The germline gives CDR1 KGHSH, CDR2 LQKENI. CDR3 sequence: CASSREEEQETQYF. The CDR3 DNA reads as TGTGCCAGCTCCCGTGAGGAGGAACAAGAGACCCAGTACTTC.

The chain recombines TRBV3-1 with TRBJ2-3; 9 positions agree with TRBD2. Trimming removed 2 bases from V and 14 bases from J; junction bases left unmatched: 5. The CDR3 loop spans 12 amino acids. Per the germline V gene, CDR1 is LGHDT and CDR2 is YNNKEL (reference sequence). CDR3 in DNA: TGTGCCAGCAGCCAATTAGCGGGAGCAACGTATTTT. Its protein is CASSQLAGATYF.

This clonotype occurred a few times. This chain joins TRBV28 and TRBJ2-1; no definite D call. Looked up from germline, CDR1 is MDHEN and CDR2 is SYDVKM. The CDR3 is 14 residues long. The V gene lost 5 bases and the J gene lost 5 bases, with 13 bases spanning the gap. CDR3 sequence: CASSRSGSHNEQFF. In DNA, the CDR3 is TGTGCCAGCAGTAGGTCAGGTTCCCACAATGAGCAGTTCTTC.

This rearrangement joins TRBV6-2 or TRBV6-3 to TRBJ1-4; no clear D. CDR3 size: 12 residues. Germline V gene sequence: CDR1 MNHEY, CDR2 SVGEGT. The V and J ends lost 10 bases and 5 bases respectively, with 11 bases between them. CDR3 sequence: CATVGSNEKLFF. As DNA, the CDR3 is TGTGCCACCGTCGGATCGAATGAAAAACTGTTTTTT.

This clonotype was seen only a few times. The chain combines TRBV5-1 with TRBJ2-7; D perhaps matches TRBD2 (5 bases). This CDR3 has 16 residues. V dropped 0 bases and J dropped 4 bases, with 17 bases sitting between them. Germline values: CDR1 SGHRS, CDR2 YFSETQ. The CDR3 coding sequence is TGCGCCAGCAGCTTGGGACACCGGGAAGAAAGGTACGAGCAGTACTTC. It is translated as CASSLGHREERYEQYF.

The chain employs TRBV4-1 and TRBJ1-4; D unclear. The V gene's germline CDR1 is MGHRA and CDR2 YSYEKL. V was cut by 1 base and J by 0 bases, with 6 bases left in between. The CDR3 loop spans 15 amino acids. CDR3 residues: CASSQVKATNEKLFF. CDR3 bases: TGCGCCAGCAGCCAAGTCAAGGCAACTAATGAAAAACTGTTTTTT.

The CDR3 sequence is CASSYTTAAGNYGYTF. The CDR3 region has the DNA TGTGCCAGCAGTTACACGACCGCAGCGGGCAACTATGGCTACACCTTC. The chain recombines TRBV6-5 with TRBJ1-2; D call uncertain. Germline CDR1 reads MNHEY; CDR2 reads SVGAGI. V was shortened by 2 bases and J by 2 bases, with 15 bases between the two germline ends. The CDR3 is made up of 16 amino acids.